Listed below are T cell receptor beta chains from one sample, sequenced in a study of cytomegalovirus exposure and HLA in healthy donors. The assay was immunoSEQ multiplex PCR, and TCRdb's table has in-frame clones only and misses some. Here the sample spans about 110,000 clones, about 88% being singletons. Input material: PBMCs. These receptors came from a woman in her late teens or twenties in good health and CMV-seropositive. Each CDR3 is given with its conserved first and last residue. A D gene is named only where the DNA matches it firmly. Clone size is not always given. Where it is, it says once, few, many or a class for expanded clones.

V gene,clone size,J gene,D gene,CDR3 DNA,CDR3 protein
TRBV9,-,TRBJ2-1,TRBD2,TGTGCCAGCAGCGTAACTAGCGGGGGTTCCAATGAGCAGTTCTTC,CASSVTSGGSNEQFF
TRBV19,-,TRBJ1-6,-,TGTGCCAGTAGTATCCAGATGAATTCACCCCTCCACTTT,CASSIQMNSPLHF
TRBV14,-,TRBJ1-2,TRBD1,TGTGCCAGCAGCCAAGATTTAGGGGGCGCCCTCACCTTC,CASSQDLGGALTF
TRBV5-1,-,TRBJ2-3,-,TGCGCCAGCAGCCCCCAGGGGCTGGGCACAGATACGCAGTATTTT,CASSPQGLGTDTQYF
TRBV10-3,-,TRBJ2-3,TRBD2,TGTGCCATCAGCGACGCCCGGACTAGGTCCTCCACAGATACGCAGTATTTT,CAISDARTRSSTDTQYF
TRBV29-1,-,TRBJ2-4,-,TGCAGCGCCTCCAGAGGGAACATTCAGTACTTC,CSASRGNIQYF
TRBV19,-,TRBJ2-7,TRBD2,TGTGCCAGTAGTAGCTCTAGCGGGGGATCCTACGAGCAGTACTTC,CASSSSSGGSYEQYF
TRBV18,-,TRBJ1-5,-,TGTGCCAGCTCACCTTCCGGGGGTCAAGCTCAGCCCCAGCATTTT,CASSPSGGQAQPQHF
TRBV15,once,TRBJ1-4,-,TGTGCCACCAGCAGAGGAAGGAGCAGGGTAGGACGCTACGGTGAAAAACTGTTTTTT,CATSRGRSRVGRYGEKLFF
TRBV2,once,TRBJ2-3,-,TGTGCCACCCGGCCGGGAGACGGCACAGATACGCAGTATTTT,CATRPGDGTDTQYF
TRBV27,-,TRBJ2-5,TRBD2,TGTGCCAGCAGTTTTGGAGCGGGGGGACAAGAGACCCAGTACTTC,CASSFGAGGQETQYF
TRBV7-6,-,TRBJ2-5,-,TGTGCCAGCAGCCCATTCTTCGGGGAGACCCAGTACTTC,CASSPFFGETQYF
TRBV15,-,TRBJ2-5,-,TGTGCCACCAAAGGAAGAGAGGAAAACCAAGAGACCCAGTACTTC,CATKGREENQETQYF
TRBV5-6,-,TRBJ1-2,-,TGTGCCAGCAGCCTCCGAGAGAATGGCTACACCTTC,CASSLRENGYTF
TRBV28,-,TRBJ1-3,TRBD1,TGTGCCAGCAGTTTCGTCCAGGACAGGGCGGCTGGAAACACCATATATTTT,CASSFVQDRAAGNTIYF
TRBV7-2,-,TRBJ1-1,-,TGTGCCAGCAGTCTAAAGCGGGGGTTGAAAGCTTTCTTT,CASSLKRGLKAFF
TRBV19,medium-sized,TRBJ1-6,-,TGTGCCAGTAGTTACAGGGATTCACCCCTCCACTTT,CASSYRDSPLHF
TRBV7-2,-,TRBJ1-4,TRBD1,TGTGCCAGCAGCTTTTTCCAGGGGGCTGATGAAAAACTGTTTTTT,CASSFFQGADEKLFF
TRBV7-9,once,TRBJ2-5,-,TGTGCCAGCAGCTTGAGACAACAGGAGACCCAGTACTTC,CASSLRQQETQYF
TRBV6-5,-,TRBJ2-5,TRBD1,TGTGTCAGCAGCCGAGGGACAGGGAAGGAGACCCAGTACTTC,CVSSRGTGKETQYF
TRBV6-1,-,TRBJ2-5,-,TGTGCCAGCAGTGTCCTAGAAAAAGAGACCCAGTACTTC,CASSVLEKETQYF
TRBV29-1,-,TRBJ2-7,-,TGCAGCGTAGTTAGGGGACATCCCTACGAGCAGTACTTC,CSVVRGHPYEQYF
TRBV2,few,TRBJ1-5,-,TGTGCCAGCACCCATACTAATCAGCCCCAGCATTTT,CASTHTNQPQHF
TRBV19,-,TRBJ2-1,-,TGTGCCAGTAGTATATCCAACCGGCTCAGGATGCAGTTCTTC,CASSISNRLRMQFF
TRBV5-1,-,TRBJ1-2,TRBD1,TGCGCCAGCAGATCCGGGACAGGGGTGTATGGCTACACCTTC,CASRSGTGVYGYTF
TRBV10-1,-,TRBJ2-1,TRBD2,TGCGCCAGCAGTGCAAGGACTAGCGGCAGTGAGCAGTTCTTC,CASSARTSGSEQFF
TRBV18,once,TRBJ2-7,TRBD1,TGTGCCAGCTCACCTACCGACAGGGACAGCGAGCAGTACTTC,CASSPTDRDSEQYF
TRBV19,-,TRBJ2-1,-,TGTGCCAGTAGTCAAAACAATGAGCAGTTCTTC,CASSQNNEQFF
TRBV7-9,-,TRBJ1-2,TRBD1,TGTGCCAGCAGCCCGCACCCGGGACAGGGGGCCTATGGCTACACCTTC,CASSPHPGQGAYGYTF
TRBV10-1,few,TRBJ2-1,-,TGCGCCAGCAGTGGATCACCCTATAGTGAGGGGCAGTTCTTC,CASSGSPYSEGQFF
TRBV2,once,TRBJ2-1,-,TGTGCCAGTGAAGGTACAGGCAATGAGCAGTTCTTC,CASEGTGNEQFF
TRBV6-6,-,TRBJ2-5,-,TGTGCCAGCAGCCTTTCGACAGGGAGGCAAGAGACCCAGTACTTC,CASSLSTGRQETQYF
TRBV6-4,-,TRBJ2-3,TRBD2,TGTGCCAGCAGTGTAGGCGAGCGGGGGGGCACAGATACGCAGTATTTT,CASSVGERGGTDTQYF
TRBV18,once,TRBJ2-4,TRBD1,TGTGCCAGCTCACCGTTAGCCGGGACAGGGGGGAGAATGGCCAAAAACATTCAGTACTTC,CASSPLAGTGGRMAKNIQYF
TRBV5-4,-,TRBJ2-7,TRBD2,TGTGCCAGCAGCTTGGACCTAGCGGGGGACCTCGAGCAGTACTTC,CASSLDLAGDLEQYF
TRBV6-1,once,TRBJ2-7,TRBD2,TGTGCCAGCAGTTTTTCCGGGACTAGCGACGAGCAGTACTTC,CASSFSGTSDEQYF
TRBV2,-,TRBJ1-1,-,TGTGCCAGCACAGAGGGTACGTCTGAAGCTTTCTTT,CASTEGTSEAFF
TRBV1,few,TRBJ2-2,-,TGCACCAGCAGCACCAAGGGAGCGGGGGGGAGTGGGTACACCGGGGAGCTGTTTTTT,CTSSTKGAGGSGYTGELFF
TRBV28,-,TRBJ1-2,-,TGTGCCAGCAGTTTACTGTCTAACTATGGCTACACCTTC,CASSLLSNYGYTF
TRBV7-2,-,TRBJ1-3,-,TGTGCCAGCAGCTCTCAGGGCTTGTTTGGAAACACCATATATTTT,CASSSQGLFGNTIYF
TRBV2,-,TRBJ2-5,TRBD1,TGTGCCTGTCGACAGGGCCATACCCAAGAGACCCAGTACTTC,CACRQGHTQETQYF
TRBV15,-,TRBJ2-2,TRBD2,TGTGCCACCAGCAGAGATCGGGGTAGCGGGGGGGCGGTGAACGGGGAGCTGTTTTTT,CATSRDRGSGGAVNGELFF
TRBV7-2,-,TRBJ1-2,-,TGTGCCAGCAGTACTACAGGGTTTTATGGCTACACCTTC,CASSTTGFYGYTF
TRBV5-6,-,TRBJ1-6,-,TGTGCCAGCAGCTTGTCCGGGACTGGTTCACCCCTCCACTTT,CASSLSGTGSPLHF
TRBV19,-,TRBJ2-5,TRBD2,TGTGCCAGTAGTAATGCAGCGGGGTGGGAGACCCAGTACTTC,CASSNAAGWETQYF
TRBV12-5,-,TRBJ2-5,TRBD1,TGTGCTAGTGGTTTGGTATTGGCGGGACAGGGACTTAAGGAGACCCAGTACTTC,CASGLVLAGQGLKETQYF
TRBV5-1,-,TRBJ2-2,TRBD2,TGCGCCAGCAGCTTGTTGGCGGGGGGGCCGACCGGGGAGCTGTTTTTT,CASSLLAGGPTGELFF
TRBV6-5,-,TRBJ1-2,-,TGTGCCAGCAGTTACTCGAGGGCAGCGGCTAACTATGGCTACACCTTC,CASSYSRAAANYGYTF
TRBV5-1,-,TRBJ2-2,TRBD1,TGCGCCAGCAGCGCGGGACAGGGTTCTGGGGAGCTGTTTTTT,CASSAGQGSGELFF
TRBV7-9,-,TRBJ2-5,TRBD1,TGTGCCAGCAGCTCCACAGGGGGCGGTCGGCAAGAGACCCAGTACTTC,CASSSTGGGRQETQYF
TRBV6-5,-,TRBJ2-1,TRBD1,TGTGCCAGCAGCCTCACAGGGGGCGCTAGCAATGAGCAGTTCTTC,CASSLTGGASNEQFF
TRBV9,-,TRBJ1-2,TRBD1,TGTGCCAGCAGCGCTTCATGGGGGACAGGGGGTGGCTACACCTTC,CASSASWGTGGGYTF
TRBV9,-,TRBJ1-1,-,TGTGCCAGCAGCGTAGGAGGGAGCACTGAAGCTTTCTTT,CASSVGGSTEAFF
TRBV7-9,once,TRBJ2-1,-,TGTGCCAGCAGCCCACAAGTCCTCAATGAGCAGTTCTTC,CASSPQVLNEQFF
TRBV7-2,-,TRBJ1-1,-,TGTGCCAGCAGCTCATTCATTTGGGGGGGGACGCGAGCGGACACTGAAGCTTTCTTT,CASSSFIWGGTRADTEAFF
TRBV28,-,TRBJ2-7,-,TGTGCCAGCAGTTCCCCAGGGGCAGGGAAGGGTGAGCAGTACTTC,CASSSPGAGKGEQYF
TRBV19,-,TRBJ1-6,-,TGTGCCAGTAGTACCCGGGAATTACATTCACCCCTCCACTTT,CASSTRELHSPLHF